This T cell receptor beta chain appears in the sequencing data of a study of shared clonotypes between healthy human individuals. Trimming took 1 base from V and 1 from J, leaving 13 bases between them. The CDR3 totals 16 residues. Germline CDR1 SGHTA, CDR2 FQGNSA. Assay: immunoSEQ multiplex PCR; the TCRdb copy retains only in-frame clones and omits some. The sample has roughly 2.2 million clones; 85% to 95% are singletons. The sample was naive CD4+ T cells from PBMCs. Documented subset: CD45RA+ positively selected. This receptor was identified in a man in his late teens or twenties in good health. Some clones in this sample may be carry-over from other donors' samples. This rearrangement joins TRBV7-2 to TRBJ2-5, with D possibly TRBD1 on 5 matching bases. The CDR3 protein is CASSLVSTALQETQYF. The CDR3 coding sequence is TGTGCCAGCAGCTTAGTCTCGACAGCGCTCCAAGAGACCCAGTACTTC.